These 7 T cell receptor beta chains were sequenced from one sample in a study of radiation and T cells in renal cell carcinoma. The data were produced by immunoSEQ multiplex PCR, yet TCRdb's version contains in-frame clones alone and is incomplete. The profile shows roughly 64,000 clones, 60% to 85% of them singletons. The time point here: blood 4 weeks post-SBRT, at nephrectomy. Described treatment: 15 Gy SBRT to primary tumor, nephrectomy 4 weeks later. Sequences were derived from blood, sampled from a patient whose treatment included radiotherapy and nephrectomy. These receptors all stem from a man aged 55 to 70 with renal cell carcinoma.

This clone was detected only once. The chain recombines TRBV27 with TRBJ2-1; D is tentatively TRBD1 or TRBD2 (5 bases each). The CDR3 length is 17 residues. Germline CDR1 is MNHEY and CDR2 is SMNVEV (reference sequence). V was shortened by 0 bases and J by 5 bases, with 17 bases between the two germline ends. CDR3 in amino acids: CASSLSMWDGANNEQFF. CDR3 nucleotides: TGTGCCAGCAGTTTATCGATGTGGGACGGAGCCAACAATGAGCAGTTCTTC.

The J gene is TRBJ2-3, the V gene TRBV4-2; 8 bases match TRBD2. Per germline, CDR1 LGHNA and CDR2 YNFKEQ. CDR3 size: 16 residues. J was trimmed by 2 bases and V by 0 bases; bases with no gene match: 4. Here the CDR3 reads CASSQELAGNTDTQYF. The CDR3 region has the DNA TGTGCCAGCAGCCAAGAGTTAGCGGGAAACACAGATACGCAGTATTTT.

J is TRBJ2-1 and V is TRBV2; D uncertain. The CDR3 covers 12 residues. The V end lost 5 bases, the J end lost 7 bases, and 9 bases lay between the germline ends. Germline-derived CDR1 and CDR2 are SNHLY and FYNNEI. Here the CDR3 reads CASSQTANEQFF. The CDR3 coding sequence is TGTGCCAGCAGTCAGACTGCTAATGAGCAGTTCTTC.

The chain is built from TRBV28 and TRBJ2-7; D unresolved. Between the trimmed V and J ends, which lost 2 bases and 5 bases, there was a span of 7 bases. Germline V CDR1 and CDR2: MDHEN, SYDVKM. The CDR3 consists of 12 residues. The CDR3 DNA sequence: TGTGCCAGCAGTTTAGGATTTGACGAGCAGTACGTC. Its protein is CASSLGFDEQYV.

V gene TRBV30 combines with J gene TRBJ1-4; D gene uncertain. The CDR3 has 16 residues. The V end was cut by 0 bases, the J end by 0 bases, with 11 bases between. Germline V CDR1 and CDR2: GTSNPN, SVGIG (reference sequence). CDR3 loop: CAWSVREAATNEKLFF. CDR3 DNA sequence: TGTGCCTGGAGTGTGCGGGAGGCGGCAACTAATGAAAAACTGTTTTTT.

V is TRBV27 and J is TRBJ2-2; TRBD2 agrees at 11 bases. Trimming removed 4 bases from V and 2 bases from J; junction bases left unmatched: 9. The CDR3 runs 18 residues. Germline V gene sequence: CDR1 MNHEY, CDR2 SMNVEV (reference sequence). This CDR3 is CASSYTTGTSGNTGELFF. The CDR3 coding sequence is TGTGCCAGCAGTTACACCACCGGGACTAGCGGAAACACCGGGGAGCTGTTTTTT.

The chain is built from TRBV7-2 and TRBJ2-2; D gene uncertain. This CDR3 has 17 residues. Per the germline V gene, CDR1 is SGHTA and CDR2 is FQGNSA. Trimming took 1 base from V and 0 from J, leaving 12 bases between them. Written as DNA, the CDR3 is TGTGCCAGCAGCTTAGGGATTCTAGGAGCGAACACCGGGGAGCTGTTTTTT. This translates into CASSLGILGANTGELFF.